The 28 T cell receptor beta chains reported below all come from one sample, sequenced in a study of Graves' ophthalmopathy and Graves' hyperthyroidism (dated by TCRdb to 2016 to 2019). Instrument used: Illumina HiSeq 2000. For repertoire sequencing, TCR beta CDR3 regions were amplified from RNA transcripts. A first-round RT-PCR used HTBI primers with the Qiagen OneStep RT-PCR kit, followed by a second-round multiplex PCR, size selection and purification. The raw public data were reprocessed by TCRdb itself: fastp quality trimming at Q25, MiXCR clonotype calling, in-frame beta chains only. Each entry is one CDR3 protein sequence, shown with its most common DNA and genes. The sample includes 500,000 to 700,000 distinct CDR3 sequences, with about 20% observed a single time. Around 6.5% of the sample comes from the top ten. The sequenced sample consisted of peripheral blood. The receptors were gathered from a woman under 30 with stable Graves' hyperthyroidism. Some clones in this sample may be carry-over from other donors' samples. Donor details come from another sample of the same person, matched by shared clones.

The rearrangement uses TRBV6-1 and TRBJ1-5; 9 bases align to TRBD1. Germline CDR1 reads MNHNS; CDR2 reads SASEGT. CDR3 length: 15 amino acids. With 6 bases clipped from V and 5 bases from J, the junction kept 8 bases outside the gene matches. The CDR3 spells CASRRDREIDQPQHF. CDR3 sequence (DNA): TGTGCCAGCAGACGGGACAGGGAGATTGATCAGCCCCAGCATTTT.

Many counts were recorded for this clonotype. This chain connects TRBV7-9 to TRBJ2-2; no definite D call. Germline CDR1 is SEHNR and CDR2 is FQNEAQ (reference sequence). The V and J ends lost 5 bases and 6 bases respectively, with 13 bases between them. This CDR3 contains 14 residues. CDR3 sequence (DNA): TGTGCCAGCAGCCGTATGGATGCGGCCGGGGAGCTGTTTTTT. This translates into CASSRMDAAGELFF.

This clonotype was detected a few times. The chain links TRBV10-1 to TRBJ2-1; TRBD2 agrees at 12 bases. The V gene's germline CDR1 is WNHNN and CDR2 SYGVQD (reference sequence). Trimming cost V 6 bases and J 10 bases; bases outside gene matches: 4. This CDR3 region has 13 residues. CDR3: CASSAGLAGEQFF. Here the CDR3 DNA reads TGCGCCAGCAGCGCCGGACTAGCGGGAGAGCAGTTCTTC.

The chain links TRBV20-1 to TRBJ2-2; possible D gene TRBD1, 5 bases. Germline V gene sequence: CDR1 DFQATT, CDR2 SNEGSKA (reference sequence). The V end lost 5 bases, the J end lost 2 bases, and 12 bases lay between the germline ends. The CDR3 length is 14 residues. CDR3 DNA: TGCAGTGCTGACGCACAGGATAACACCGGGGAGCTGTTTTTT. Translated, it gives CSADAQDNTGELFF.

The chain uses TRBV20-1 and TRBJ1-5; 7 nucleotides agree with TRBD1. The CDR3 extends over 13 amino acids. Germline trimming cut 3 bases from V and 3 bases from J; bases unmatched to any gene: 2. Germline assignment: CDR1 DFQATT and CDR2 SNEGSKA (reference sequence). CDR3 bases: TGCAGTGCTAGGGACAGGAACAATCAGCCCCAGCATTTT. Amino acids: CSARDRNNQPQHF.

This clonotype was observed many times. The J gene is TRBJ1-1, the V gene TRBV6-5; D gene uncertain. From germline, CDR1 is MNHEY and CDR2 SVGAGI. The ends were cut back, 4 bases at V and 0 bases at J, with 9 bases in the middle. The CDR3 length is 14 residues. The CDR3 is CASSFLGMNTEAFF. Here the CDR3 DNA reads TGTGCCAGCAGTTTTTTAGGGATGAACACTGAAGCTTTCTTT.

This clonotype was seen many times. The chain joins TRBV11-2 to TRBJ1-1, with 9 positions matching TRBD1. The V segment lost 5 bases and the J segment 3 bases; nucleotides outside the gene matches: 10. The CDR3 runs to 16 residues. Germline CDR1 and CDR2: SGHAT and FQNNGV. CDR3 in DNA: TGTGCCAGCAGCGCGTATACCGGGACAGGGCACACTGAAGCTTTCTTT. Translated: CASSAYTGTGHTEAFF.

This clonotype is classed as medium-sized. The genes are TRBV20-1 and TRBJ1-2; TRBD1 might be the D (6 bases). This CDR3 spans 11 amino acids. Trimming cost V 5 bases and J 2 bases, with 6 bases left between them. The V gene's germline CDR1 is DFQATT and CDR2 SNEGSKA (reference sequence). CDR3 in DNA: TGCAGTGCTGGGACAAACTATGGCTACACCTTC. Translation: CSAGTNYGYTF.

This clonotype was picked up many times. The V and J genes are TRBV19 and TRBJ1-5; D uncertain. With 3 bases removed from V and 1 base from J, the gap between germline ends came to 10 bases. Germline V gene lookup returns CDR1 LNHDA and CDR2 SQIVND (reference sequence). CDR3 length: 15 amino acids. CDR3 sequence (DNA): TGTGCCAGTAGTATGGACGCGGGAAGCAATCAGCCCCAGCATTTT. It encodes CASSMDAGSNQPQHF.

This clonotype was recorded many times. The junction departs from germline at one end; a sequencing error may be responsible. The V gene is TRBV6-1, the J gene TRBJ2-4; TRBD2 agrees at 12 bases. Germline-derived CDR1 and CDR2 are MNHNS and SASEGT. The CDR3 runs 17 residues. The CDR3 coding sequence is TGTGCCAGCAGCGAAGTGAGGACTAGCGGGGTGGCAAACATTCAGTACTTC. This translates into CASSEVRTSGVANIQYF.

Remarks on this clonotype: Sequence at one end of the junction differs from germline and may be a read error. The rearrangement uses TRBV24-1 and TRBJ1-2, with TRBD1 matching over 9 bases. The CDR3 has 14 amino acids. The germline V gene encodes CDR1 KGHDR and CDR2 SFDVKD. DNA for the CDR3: TGTGCCACCTGTGATAGGACAGGGGTAGATGGCTACACCTTC. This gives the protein CATCDRTGVDGYTF.

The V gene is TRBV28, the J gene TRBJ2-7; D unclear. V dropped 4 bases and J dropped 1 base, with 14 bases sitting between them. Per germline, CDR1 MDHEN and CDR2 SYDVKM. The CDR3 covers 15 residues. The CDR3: CASSSRTVPSYEQYF. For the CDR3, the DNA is TGTGCCAGCAGTTCCCGGACGGTCCCTTCCTACGAGCAGTACTTC.

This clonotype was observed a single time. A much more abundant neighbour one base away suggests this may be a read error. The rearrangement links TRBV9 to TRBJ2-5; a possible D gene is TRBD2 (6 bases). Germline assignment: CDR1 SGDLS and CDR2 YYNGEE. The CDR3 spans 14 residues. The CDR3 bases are TGTGCCAGCAGCGTAGGTGCGGGCGGGGAGACCAAGTACTTC. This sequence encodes CASSVGAGGETKYF. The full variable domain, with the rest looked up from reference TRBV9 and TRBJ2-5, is DSGVTQTPKHLITATGQRVTLRCSPRSGDLSVYWYQQSLDQGLQFLIQYYNGEERAKGNILERFSAQQFPDLHSELNLSSLELGDSALYFCASSVGAGGETKYFGPGTRLLVL.

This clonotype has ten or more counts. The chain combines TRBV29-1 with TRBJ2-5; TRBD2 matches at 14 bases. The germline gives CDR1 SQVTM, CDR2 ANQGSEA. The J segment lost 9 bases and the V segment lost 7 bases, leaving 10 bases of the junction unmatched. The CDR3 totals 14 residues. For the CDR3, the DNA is TGCAGCGCCGCGGGACTAGCGGGAGCCATTCCCCAGTACTTC. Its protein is CSAAGLAGAIPQYF.

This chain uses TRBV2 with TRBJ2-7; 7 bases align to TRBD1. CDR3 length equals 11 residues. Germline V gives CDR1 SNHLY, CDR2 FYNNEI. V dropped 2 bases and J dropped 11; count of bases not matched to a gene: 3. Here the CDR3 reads CASSELQGEYF. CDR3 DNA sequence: TGTGCCAGCAGTGAACTTCAGGGGGAGTACTTC.

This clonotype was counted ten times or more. The CDR3 DNA reads TGTGCCAGCAGTCCCGGAGGACAGGGCACTAACTATGGCTACACCTTC. It specifies CASSPGGQGTNYGYTF. The chain is built from TRBV6-1 and TRBJ1-2; 8 bases map to TRBD1. This CDR3 region has 16 residues. Looked up from germline, CDR1 is MNHNS and CDR2 is SASEGT. Unmatched junction bases numbered 8, after V lost 5 bases and J lost 0 bases.

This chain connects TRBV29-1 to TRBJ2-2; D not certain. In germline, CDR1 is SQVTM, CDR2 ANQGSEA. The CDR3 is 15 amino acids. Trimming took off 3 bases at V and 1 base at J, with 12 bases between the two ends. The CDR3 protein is CSVEVGKRNTGELFF. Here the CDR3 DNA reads TGCAGCGTTGAGGTAGGGAAGAGGAACACCGGGGAGCTGTTTTTT.

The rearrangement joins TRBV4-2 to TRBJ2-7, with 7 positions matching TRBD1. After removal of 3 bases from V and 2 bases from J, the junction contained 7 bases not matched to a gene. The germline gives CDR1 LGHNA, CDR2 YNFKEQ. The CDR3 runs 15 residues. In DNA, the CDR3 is TGTGCCAGCAGCCAGTCCGGGGACAGAGCCTACGAGCAGTACTTC. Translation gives CASSQSGDRAYEQYF.

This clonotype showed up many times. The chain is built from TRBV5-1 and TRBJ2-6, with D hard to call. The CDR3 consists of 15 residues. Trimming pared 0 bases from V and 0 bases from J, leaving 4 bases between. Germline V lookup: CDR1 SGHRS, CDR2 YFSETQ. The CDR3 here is CASSLVTSGANVLTF. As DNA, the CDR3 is TGCGCCAGCAGCTTGGTTACCTCTGGGGCCAACGTCCTGACTTTC.

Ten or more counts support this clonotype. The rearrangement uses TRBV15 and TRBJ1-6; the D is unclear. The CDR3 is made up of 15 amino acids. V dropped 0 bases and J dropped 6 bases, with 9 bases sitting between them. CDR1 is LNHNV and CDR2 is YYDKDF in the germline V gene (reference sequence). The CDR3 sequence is CATSREGPSNSPLHF. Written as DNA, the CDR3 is TGTGCCACCAGCAGAGAGGGCCCCAGTAATTCACCCCTCCACTTT.

CDR3 DNA sequence: TGTGCCAGCAGCGCCCCTATTTTGGGGAACATTCAGTACTTC. Translating it yields CASSAPILGNIQYF. The chain joins TRBV5-6 to TRBJ2-4; D remains unclear. There are 14 residues in the CDR3. The germline V gene has CDR1 SGHDT and CDR2 YYEEEE. The V end lost 4 bases, the J end lost 7 bases, and 15 bases lay between the germline ends.

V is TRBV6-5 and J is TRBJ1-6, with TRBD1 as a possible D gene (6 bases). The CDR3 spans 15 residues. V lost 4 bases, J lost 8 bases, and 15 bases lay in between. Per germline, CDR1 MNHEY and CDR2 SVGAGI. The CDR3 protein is CASSWDIGRYSPLHF. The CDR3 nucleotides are TGTGCCAGCAGTTGGGACATCGGACGATATTCACCCCTCCACTTT.

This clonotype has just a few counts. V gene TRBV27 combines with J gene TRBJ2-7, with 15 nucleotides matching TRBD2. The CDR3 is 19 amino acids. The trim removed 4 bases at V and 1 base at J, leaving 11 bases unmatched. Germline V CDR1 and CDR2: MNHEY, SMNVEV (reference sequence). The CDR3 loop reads CASSSPGLAGGGPSYEQYF. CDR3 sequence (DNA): TGTGCCAGCAGTTCCCCGGGACTAGCGGGAGGTGGCCCTTCCTACGAGCAGTACTTC.

The CDR3 loop is CASSYAGARGNTIYF. CDR3 DNA sequence: TGTGCCAGCAGTTATGCGGGGGCGCGAGGAAACACCATATATTTT. The gene calls are TRBV6-2 or TRBV6-3 and TRBJ1-3, with D possibly matching TRBD1 (6 bases). Germline V gene sequence: CDR1 MNHEY, CDR2 SVGEGT. Trimming took 3 bases from V and 4 from J, leaving 13 bases between them. The CDR3 is made up of 15 amino acids.

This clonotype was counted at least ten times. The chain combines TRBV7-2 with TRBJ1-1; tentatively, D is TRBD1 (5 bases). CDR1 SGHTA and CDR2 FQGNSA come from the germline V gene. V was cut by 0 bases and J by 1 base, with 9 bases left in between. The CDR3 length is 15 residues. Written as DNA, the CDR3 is TGTGCCAGCAGCTTAGCCGCAGGGCAGAACACTGAAGCTTTCTTT. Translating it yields CASSLAAGQNTEAFF.

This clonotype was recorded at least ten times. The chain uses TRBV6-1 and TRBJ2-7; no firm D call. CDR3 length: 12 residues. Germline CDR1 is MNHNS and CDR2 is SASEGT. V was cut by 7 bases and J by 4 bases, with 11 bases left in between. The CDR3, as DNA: TGTGCCAGCACCGACGGCATTTACGAGCAGTACTTC. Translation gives CASTDGIYEQYF.

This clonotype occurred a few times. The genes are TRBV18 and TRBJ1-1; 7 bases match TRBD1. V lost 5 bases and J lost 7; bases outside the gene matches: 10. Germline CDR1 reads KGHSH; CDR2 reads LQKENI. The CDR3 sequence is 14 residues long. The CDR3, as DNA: TGTGCCAGCTCATCCCGGACAGGAACGGATGAAGCTTTCTTT. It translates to CASSSRTGTDEAFF.

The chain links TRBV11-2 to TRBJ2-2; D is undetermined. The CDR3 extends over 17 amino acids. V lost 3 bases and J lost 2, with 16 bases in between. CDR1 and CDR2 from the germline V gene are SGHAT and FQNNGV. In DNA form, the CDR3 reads TGTGCCAGCAGCTTCATACTTAAGCAAATAAACACCGGGGAGCTGTTTTTT. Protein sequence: CASSFILKQINTGELFF. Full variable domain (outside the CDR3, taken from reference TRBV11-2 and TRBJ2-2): EAGVAQSPRYKIIEKRQSVAFWCNPISGHATLYWYQQILGQGPKLLIQFQNNGVVDDSQLPKDRFSAERLKGVDSTLKIQPAKLEDSAVYLCASSFILKQINTGELFFGEGSRLTVL.